These 28 T cell receptor beta chains came from one sample sequenced in a study of blood T cell repertoires in COVID-19. Repertoires were generated with immunoSEQ multiplex PCR, while TCRdb's copy carries only in-frame clones and drops some. The sample includes 200,000 to 250,000 clones, roughly 85% seen only once; the top ten take 2.4%. The specimen sequenced was peripheral blood. The receptors shown here come from a woman aged 70-85 years with COVID-19, enrolled during active disease.

This clone occurred once. This chain connects TRBV5-4 to TRBJ2-7, with a weak D call TRBD1 (5 bases). This CDR3 is built from 19 residues. Germline values: CDR1 SGHNT, CDR2 YYREEE (reference sequence). Trimming pared 0 bases from V and 3 bases from J, leaving 25 bases between. The CDR3 loop reads CASSLVTPGFLGPRYEQYF. As DNA, the CDR3 is TGTGCCAGCAGCTTGGTTACACCAGGGTTTCTGGGCCCCCGCTACGAGCAGTACTTC.

There are a few counts of this clone. The chain uses TRBV6-5 and TRBJ1-6, with a possible D match to TRBD1 (6 bases). The CDR3 contains 16 residues. V gave up 4 bases and J gave up 5 bases, with 15 bases separating them. Germline-derived CDR1 and CDR2 are MNHEY and SVGAGI. The DNA of the CDR3 is TGTGCCAGCAGTTCATCGGGGGGCTCTGATAATTCACCCCTCCACTTT. Its protein is CASSSSGGSDNSPLHF.

V is TRBV10-2 and J is TRBJ2-7; 7 nucleotides match TRBD2. The CDR3 runs to 15 residues. V was pared by 2 bases and J by 2 bases, with 6 bases of the junction left unmatched. CDR1 WSHSY and CDR2 SAAADI come from the germline V gene. The CDR3 region has the DNA TGCGCCAGCAGTGAGGGGGCGGGGGATCCCTACGAGCAGTACTTC. Translated, it gives CASSEGAGDPYEQYF.

In this sample, this clone turned up once. The chain couples TRBV12-3 or TRBV12-4 to TRBJ1-1; D uncertain. The ends were cut back, 8 bases at V and 6 bases at J, with 10 bases in the middle. The CDR3 is 11 residues long. CDR3 sequence (DNA): TGTGCCAGCTCCGGGGTGGCTGAAGCTTTCTTT. Translated, it gives CASSGVAEAFF.

This chain links TRBV9 with TRBJ1-6; D perhaps matches TRBD1 (6 bases). Germline V gives CDR1 SGDLS, CDR2 YYNGEE. The CDR3 is made up of 17 amino acids. V gave up 4 bases and J gave up 3 bases, with 17 bases separating them. The CDR3 is CASSPRTDPFYNSPLHF. The CDR3 DNA reads TGTGCCAGCAGCCCGCGGACAGATCCTTTCTATAATTCACCCCTCCACTTT.

This chain uses TRBV2 with TRBJ1-2, with D uncertain. The CDR3 loop spans 13 amino acids. The germline CDR1 and CDR2 sequences are SNHLY and FYNNEI. V shed 7 bases and J shed 8 bases, with 17 bases lying between them. CDR3 loop: CASKEDINFGYTF. CDR3 nucleotides: TGTGCCAGCAAGGAGGATATTAACTTCGGCTACACCTTC.

The chain employs TRBV15 and TRBJ1-2, with 10 nucleotides matching TRBD1. J was trimmed by 4 bases and V by 5 bases; bases with no gene match: 7. The CDR3 covers 15 residues. Germline-derived CDR1 and CDR2 are LNHNV and YYDKDF (reference sequence). This CDR3 reads CATSGGTGATYGYTF. Written as DNA, the CDR3 is TGTGCCACCAGCGGGGGGACAGGGGCGACCTATGGCTACACCTTC.

This chain connects TRBV6-6 to TRBJ1-2, with D perhaps matching TRBD1 (5 bases). V dropped 5 bases and J dropped 1 base, with 26 bases sitting between them. CDR1 and CDR2 from the germline V gene are MNHNY and SVGAGI (reference sequence). The CDR3 has 19 amino acids. CDR3 DNA sequence: TGTGCCAGCAGTCCTAGCGGGGGATACGGGACCCTCGATAACTATGGCTACACCTTC. It translates to CASSPSGGYGTLDNYGYTF.

The CDR3: CASSAGSSYNEQFF. For the CDR3, the DNA is TGTGCCAGCTCCGCCGGTAGCTCCTACAATGAGCAGTTCTTC. V is TRBV27 and J is TRBJ2-1; D is undetermined. The length of the CDR3 is 14 residues. Germline V lookup: CDR1 MNHEY, CDR2 SMNVEV (reference sequence). V lost 8 bases, J lost 0 bases, and 11 bases lay in between.

This clone came up once. The chain recombines TRBV15 with TRBJ2-4; 7 nucleotides match TRBD2. CDR1 is LNHNV and CDR2 is YYDKDF in the germline V gene (reference sequence). V trimming: 3 bases; J trimming: 5 bases; junction bases outside the gene matches: 7. The CDR3 consists of 15 residues. The CDR3 nucleotides are TGTGCCACCAGCAGGTCGCGGGGGTCCCAAAACATTCAGTACTTC. Amino acid sequence: CATSRSRGSQNIQYF.

As regards this clone: Other DNA sequences in this sample translate to the same CDR3. V usage is TRBV7-9 and J usage is TRBJ1-3; D gene uncertain. V gave up 1 base and J gave up 4 bases, with 11 bases separating them. This CDR3 is 15 amino acids long. Per the germline V gene, CDR1 is SEHNR and CDR2 is FQNEAQ (reference sequence). This chain's CDR3 is CASSLEGASGNTIYF. The CDR3 DNA reads as TGTGCCAGCAGCTTAGAGGGAGCGTCCGGAAACACCATATATTTT.

The gene calls are TRBV4-1 and TRBJ1-1, with a tentative D call TRBD1 (5 bases). CDR1 and CDR2 from the germline V gene are MGHRA and YSYEKL. The CDR3 is 13 amino acids. Between the trimmed V and J ends, which lost 4 bases and 7 bases, there was a span of 13 bases. CDR3 DNA sequence: TGCGCCAGCAGCCCCTCCCGGGGGGGTGAAGCTTTCTTT. It specifies CASSPSRGGEAFF.

In its sample, this clone ranks as medium-sized. This chain links TRBV4-3 with TRBJ2-7; a weak D match, TRBD2 (6 bases). Trimming removed 4 bases at V and 5 bases at J, with 21 bases between. The CDR3 spans 16 residues. Germline CDR1 LGHNA, CDR2 YSLEER. The chain's CDR3 is CASSRRLGRETNEQYF. As DNA, the CDR3 is TGCGCCAGCAGCCGCCGACTAGGCAGGGAGACGAACGAGCAGTACTTC.

The chain has TRBV14 and TRBJ2-7; perhaps TRBD2 as D (6 bases). From germline, CDR1 is SGHDN and CDR2 FVKESK. V was cut by 3 bases and J by 3 bases, with 6 bases left in between. The CDR3 spans 12 residues. CDR3: CASSQEGYEQYF. As DNA, the CDR3 is TGTGCCAGCAGCCAGGAGGGCTACGAGCAGTACTTC.

This chain uses TRBV7-9 with TRBJ1-1, with D tentatively TRBD1 (6 bases). This CDR3 contains 15 residues. Germline CDR1 SEHNR, CDR2 FQNEAQ (reference sequence). V was shortened by 5 bases and J by 4 bases, with 17 bases between the two germline ends. The CDR3 DNA follows: TGTGCCAGCAGCACCCGTGGACAGATTAGCACTGAAGCTTTCTTT. This gives the protein CASSTRGQISTEAFF.

The rearrangement uses TRBV7-2 and TRBJ2-3; TRBD2 matches 9 bases. The CDR3 length is 15 residues. After removal of 5 bases from V and 3 bases from J, the junction contained 6 bases not matched to a gene. Germline loops: CDR1 SGHTA, CDR2 FQGNSA. The CDR3 loop reads CASSIDSGGTDTQYF. The CDR3 DNA reads as TGTGCCAGCAGCATCGATAGCGGGGGTACAGATACGCAGTATTTT.

This sequence joins TRBV7-3 and TRBJ2-7; 16 bases line up with TRBD2. CDR3 length: 17 amino acids. Germline values: CDR1 SGHTA, CDR2 FQGTGA. The trim removed 5 bases at V and 5 bases at J, leaving 9 bases unmatched. CDR3 protein: CASSLAGTSGGAHEQYF. The CDR3 DNA sequence: TGTGCCAGCAGCCTAGCCGGGACTAGCGGGGGGGCTCACGAGCAGTACTTC.

CDR3 nucleotides: TGTGCCAGCAGCGGTTGGGGACTAGCGGGAGGGCCGAATGTGGAGACCCAGTACTTC. Residues: CASSGWGLAGGPNVETQYF. The chain combines TRBV5-4 with TRBJ2-5; 16 positions match TRBD2. This CDR3 spans 19 amino acids. V gave up 4 bases and J gave up 5 bases; unmatched junction bases: 14. Looked up from germline, CDR1 is SGHNT and CDR2 is YYREEE (reference sequence).

The chain couples TRBV19 to TRBJ1-1, with 7 bases aligning to TRBD1. V was pared by 3 bases and J by 4 bases, with 5 bases of the junction left unmatched. The length of the CDR3 is 14 residues. Germline loops: CDR1 LNHDA, CDR2 SQIVND (reference sequence). CDR3 amino acids: CASSMAGGVTEAFF. The CDR3 nucleotides are TGTGCCAGTAGTATGGCAGGGGGTGTCACTGAAGCTTTCTTT.

The chain employs TRBV4-2 and TRBJ1-1, with D unresolved. Germline CDR1 is LGHNA and CDR2 is YNFKEQ. V lost 0 bases to trimming and J lost 6 bases, with 17 bases between them. The CDR3 is 16 residues long. The CDR3 is CASSQDLDTPGAEAFF. DNA of the CDR3: TGTGCCAGCAGCCAAGATCTCGACACCCCCGGGGCTGAAGCTTTCTTT.

This chain joins TRBV6-2 or TRBV6-3 and TRBJ1-1; TRBD1 aligns across 8 bases. CDR3 size: 15 residues. V was pared by 5 bases and J by 1 base, with 6 bases of the junction left unmatched. The germline CDR1 and CDR2 sequences are MNHEY and SVGEGT. The CDR3 DNA reads TGTGCCAGCAGTAAAGGACAGGGTCGGAACACTGAAGCTTTCTTT. Translated, it gives CASSKGQGRNTEAFF.

This chain links TRBV28 with TRBJ1-2; D is unclear. CDR3 size: 11 residues. V was cut by 8 bases and J by 3 bases, with 7 bases left in between. Germline CDR1 is MDHEN and CDR2 is SYDVKM. The CDR3 protein is CASRGDYGYTF. The CDR3 region has the DNA TGTGCCAGCCGAGGTGACTATGGCTACACCTTC.

This CDR3 is CASSVSDPTGNTGELFF. The CDR3 DNA reads as TGTGCCAGCAGCGTCTCAGACCCGACAGGGAACACCGGGGAGCTGTTTTTT. The chain carries TRBV9 and TRBJ2-2; TRBD1 might be the D (6 bases). CDR1 SGDLS and CDR2 YYNGEE come from the germline V gene. Trimming took 2 bases from V and 1 from J, leaving 15 bases between them. This CDR3 region has 17 residues. Complete variable domain (other parts from reference TRBV9 and TRBJ2-2): DSGVTQTPKHLITATGQRVTLRCSPRSGDLSVYWYQQSLDQGLQFLIQYYNGEERAKGNILERFSAQQFPDLHSELNLSSLELGDSALYFCASSVSDPTGNTGELFFGEGSRLTVL.

This clone came up a few times. V usage is TRBV3-1 (or the pseudogene TRBV3-2) and J usage is TRBJ2-7; 9 positions agree with TRBD2. CDR1 and CDR2 from the germline V gene are LGHDT and YNNKEL (reference sequence). Trimming cost V 1 base and J 0 bases; bases outside gene matches: 4. This CDR3 spans 16 amino acids. CDR3 sequence: CASSQGLAVNSYEQYF. For the CDR3, the DNA is TGTGCCAGCAGCCAAGGACTAGCGGTTAACTCCTACGAGCAGTACTTC.

This clone came up once. The chain couples TRBV5-1 to TRBJ2-3; 8 nucleotides agree with TRBD2. CDR3 size: 15 residues. Germline V gene lookup returns CDR1 SGHRS and CDR2 YFSETQ. Trimming removed 2 bases from V and 0 bases from J; junction bases left unmatched: 2. The CDR3 DNA reads as TGCGCCAGCAGCTTTAGCGGGACTAGCACAGATACGCAGTATTTT. As protein: CASSFSGTSTDTQYF.

V and J are TRBV7-9 and TRBJ2-3, with 11 bases lining up with TRBD2. This CDR3 contains 17 residues. Germline CDR1 reads SEHNR; CDR2 reads FQNEAQ (reference sequence). The V gene end was trimmed by 2 bases and the J gene end by 5 bases; junction bases not matched to a gene: 9. Written as DNA, the CDR3 is TGTGCCAGCAGCTTACGGTCTAGCGGGGGGCATGGAGATACGCAGTATTTT. It codes for CASSLRSSGGHGDTQYF.

The J gene is TRBJ1-2, the V gene TRBV20-1; D is ambiguous. This CDR3 comprises 11 residues. Germline V gives CDR1 DFQATT, CDR2 SNEGSKA (reference sequence). The ends were cut back, 6 bases at V and 5 bases at J, with 10 bases in the middle. CDR3 protein: CSAKSGYGYTF. The CDR3, as DNA: TGCAGTGCGAAGTCAGGTTATGGCTACACCTTC.

The chain is built from TRBV7-2 and TRBJ1-1; perhaps TRBD1 as D (5 bases). The CDR3 has 17 residues. With 4 bases removed from V and 1 base from J, the gap between germline ends came to 19 bases. Per germline, CDR1 SGHTA and CDR2 FQGNSA. The CDR3, as DNA: TGTGCCAGCAGCTCAAGAACCTCGACAGTCTGGAACACTGAAGCTTTCTTT. Translated: CASSSRTSTVWNTEAFF.